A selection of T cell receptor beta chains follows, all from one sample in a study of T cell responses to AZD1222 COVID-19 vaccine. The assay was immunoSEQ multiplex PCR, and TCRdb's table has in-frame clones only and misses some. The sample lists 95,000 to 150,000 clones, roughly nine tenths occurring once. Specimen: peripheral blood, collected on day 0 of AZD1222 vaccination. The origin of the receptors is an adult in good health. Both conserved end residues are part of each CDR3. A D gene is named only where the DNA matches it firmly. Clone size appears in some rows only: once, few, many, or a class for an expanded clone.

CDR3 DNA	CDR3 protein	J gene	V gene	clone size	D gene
TGTGCTCGGAGACGGGGCGATTCACCCCTCCACTTT	CARRRGDSPLHF	TRBJ1-6	TRBV30	once	NA
TGTGCCAGCAGCTCCGCCTCCACTCGCGGGGCTTACAATGAGCAGTTCTTC	CASSSASTRGAYNEQFF	TRBJ2-1	TRBV9	NA	NA
TGTGCCAGCACCGAGGCCGGGTACAATGAGCAGTTCTTC	CASTEAGYNEQFF	TRBJ2-1	TRBV6-5	NA	NA
TGTGCCAGTAGTATTCATGGGGGGAAGACGGATGGCTACACCTTC	CASSIHGGKTDGYTF	TRBJ1-2	TRBV19	NA	NA
TGTGCCAGCAGTTTGGGCCGACAGAGCCTGTACAATGAGCAGTTCTTC	CASSLGRQSLYNEQFF	TRBJ2-1	TRBV27	NA	NA
TGTGCCAGCAGTCACAAGCACCCCAAAAACATTCAGTACTTC	CASSHKHPKNIQYF	TRBJ2-4	TRBV6-2/TRBV6-3	NA	NA
TGTGCCTGGAGGCCAAGTTGGGACAGTTATAATGAAAAACTGTTTTTT	CAWRPSWDSYNEKLFF	TRBJ1-4	TRBV30	NA	TRBD1
TGTGCCAGCAGTGAAGCGCTTTTAAGACGGGTTGCCTCACCCCTCCACTTT	CASSEALLRRVASPLHF	TRBJ1-6	TRBV6-1	NA	NA
TGTGCCAGCAGTTCCCTTAGCACAGATACGCAGTATTTT	CASSSLSTDTQYF	TRBJ2-3	TRBV12-3/TRBV12-4	NA	NA
TGTGCCAGCAGCCTCCTGGGGGAGACCCAGTACTTC	CASSLLGETQYF	TRBJ2-5	TRBV3-1/TRBV3-2	NA	NA
TGTGCCAGCAGTTCGACAGGGGTCGCAGATACGCAGTATTTT	CASSSTGVADTQYF	TRBJ2-3	TRBV27	NA	TRBD1
TGTGCCAGCAGCTCAACAGGGGGTTACGAGCAGTACTTC	CASSSTGGYEQYF	TRBJ2-7	TRBV11-2	NA	TRBD1
TGTGCCAGCAGGCGGTCGGGACAGACTACCGGGGAGCTGTTTTTT	CASRRSGQTTGELFF	TRBJ2-2	TRBV5-6	NA	TRBD1
TGTGCCAGCAGCTTACGTGCAGGACCCTACGAGCAGTACTTC	CASSLRAGPYEQYF	TRBJ2-7	TRBV7-2	NA	NA
TGTGCCAGCCGGGGAGGACGGTTTTATAGCAATCAGCCCCAGCATTTT	CASRGGRFYSNQPQHF	TRBJ1-5	TRBV14	NA	NA
TGTGCCGGGTCCCGGGGGGGCCAAGAGACCCAGTACTTC	CAGSRGGQETQYF	TRBJ2-5	TRBV2	NA	TRBD2
TGTGCCACCAGTGAACAGGCGACTAACGATGAAGCTTTCTTT	CATSEQATNDEAFF	TRBJ1-1	TRBV24-1	NA	NA
TGTGCCAGCAGCTTAGCGTTGGGAAGAGGCTACACCTTC	CASSLALGRGYTF	TRBJ1-2	TRBV7-9	NA	NA
TGTGCCACCTGGGGACAGGGAAGCTATGGCTACACCTTC	CATWGQGSYGYTF	TRBJ1-2	TRBV2	NA	TRBD1
TGCGCCAGCAGCTTGGAGGGACAGCCCTACGAGCAGTACTTC	CASSLEGQPYEQYF	TRBJ2-7	TRBV5-1	NA	TRBD1
TGCGCCAGCCAACAGGGGAACACTGAAGCTTTCTTT	CASQQGNTEAFF	TRBJ1-1	TRBV5-1	NA	NA
TGTGCCAGCAGTCCTAGCGGGAGGGACCAAGGTGGGGCCAACGTCCTGACTTTC	CASSPSGRDQGGANVLTF	TRBJ2-6	TRBV6-6	NA	TRBD2
TGTGCCAGCAGCTCCCAGCGGGAGGTAACAGATACGCAGTATTTT	CASSSQREVTDTQYF	TRBJ2-3	TRBV5-6	NA	TRBD2
TGTGCCAGCAGCTTGGGGACAGTATATGGCTACACCTTC	CASSLGTVYGYTF	TRBJ1-2	TRBV5-5	few	NA
TGTGCCAGCAGCTTGACCAACTCCTATAATTCACCCCTCCACTTT	CASSLTNSYNSPLHF	TRBJ1-6	TRBV5-6	NA	NA
TGCAGTGCTAGTTTTCAGGGGGGCTATGGCTACACCTTC	CSASFQGGYGYTF	TRBJ1-2	TRBV20-1	NA	TRBD1